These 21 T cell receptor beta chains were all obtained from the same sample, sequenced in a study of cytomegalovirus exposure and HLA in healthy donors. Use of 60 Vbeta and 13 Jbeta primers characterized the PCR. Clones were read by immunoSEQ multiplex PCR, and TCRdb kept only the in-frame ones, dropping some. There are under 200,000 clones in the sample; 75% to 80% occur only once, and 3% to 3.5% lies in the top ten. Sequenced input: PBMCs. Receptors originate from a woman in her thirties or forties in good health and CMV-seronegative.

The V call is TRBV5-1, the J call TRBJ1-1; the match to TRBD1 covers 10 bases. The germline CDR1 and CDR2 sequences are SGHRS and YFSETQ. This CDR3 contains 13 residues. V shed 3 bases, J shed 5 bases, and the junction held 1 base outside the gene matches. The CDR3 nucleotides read TGCGCCAGCAGCTGGACAGGGGGTACTGAAGCTTTCTTT. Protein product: CASSWTGGTEAFF.

CDR3 in DNA: TGTGCCAGCAGCTTTGGGGGCCTTGAACTGTTTTTT. It specifies CASSFGGLELFF. This rearrangement joins TRBV7-9 to TRBJ1-4; D perhaps matches TRBD1 (6 bases). V lost 3 bases and J lost 12, with 11 bases in between. Germline V gives CDR1 SEHNR, CDR2 FQNEAQ (reference sequence). The CDR3 extends over 12 amino acids.

The CDR3 sequence: CASSRQNSNTGELFF. Written as DNA, the CDR3 is TGTGCCAGCAGCCGTCAGAACAGTAACACCGGGGAGCTGTTTTTT. The chain links TRBV7-2 to TRBJ2-2; no firm D call. Looked up from germline, CDR1 is SGHTA and CDR2 is FQGNSA. The ends were cut back, 5 bases at V and 2 bases at J, with 12 bases in the middle. CDR3 length: 15 residues.

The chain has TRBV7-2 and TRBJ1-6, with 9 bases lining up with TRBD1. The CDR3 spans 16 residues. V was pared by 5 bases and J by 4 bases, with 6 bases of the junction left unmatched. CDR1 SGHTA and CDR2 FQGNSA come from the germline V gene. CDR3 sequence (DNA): TGTGCCAGCAGCACCGGGACAGGGCAGTATAATTCACCCCTCCACTTT. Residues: CASSTGTGQYNSPLHF.

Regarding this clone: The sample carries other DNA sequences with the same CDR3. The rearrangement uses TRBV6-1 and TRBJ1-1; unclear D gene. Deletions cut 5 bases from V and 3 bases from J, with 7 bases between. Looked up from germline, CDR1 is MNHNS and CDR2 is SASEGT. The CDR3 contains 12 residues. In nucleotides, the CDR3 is TGTGCCAGCAGTCTAAGCTACACTGAAGCTTTCTTT. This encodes CASSLSYTEAFF.

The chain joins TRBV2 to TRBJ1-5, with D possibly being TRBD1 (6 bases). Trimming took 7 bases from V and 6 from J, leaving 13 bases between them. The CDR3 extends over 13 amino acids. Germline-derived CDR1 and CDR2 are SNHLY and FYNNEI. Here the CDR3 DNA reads TGTGCCAGCAACAGGGAATGGGGTCAGCCCCAGCATTTT. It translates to CASNREWGQPQHF.

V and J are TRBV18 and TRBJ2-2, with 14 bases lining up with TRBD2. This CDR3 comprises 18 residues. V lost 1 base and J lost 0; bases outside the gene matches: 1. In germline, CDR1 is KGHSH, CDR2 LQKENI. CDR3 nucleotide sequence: TGTGCCAGCTCACCACGACTAGCGGGGGGGCCGAACACCGGGGAGCTGTTTTTT. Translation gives CASSPRLAGGPNTGELFF.

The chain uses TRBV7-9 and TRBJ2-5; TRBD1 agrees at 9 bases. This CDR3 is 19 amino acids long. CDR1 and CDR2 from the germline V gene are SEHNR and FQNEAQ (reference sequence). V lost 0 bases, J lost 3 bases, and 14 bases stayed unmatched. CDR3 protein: CASSLASRYWDRAEETQYF. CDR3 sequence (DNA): TGTGCCAGCAGCTTAGCTTCGCGGTATTGGGACAGGGCGGAAGAGACCCAGTACTTC.

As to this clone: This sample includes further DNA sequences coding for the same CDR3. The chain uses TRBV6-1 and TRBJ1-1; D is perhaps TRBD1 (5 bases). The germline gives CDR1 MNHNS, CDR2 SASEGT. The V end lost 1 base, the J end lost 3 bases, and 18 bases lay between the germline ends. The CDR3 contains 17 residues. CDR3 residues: CASSEDPPGWGDTEAFF. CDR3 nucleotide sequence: TGTGCCAGCAGTGAAGATCCCCCGGGGTGGGGGGACACTGAAGCTTTCTTT.

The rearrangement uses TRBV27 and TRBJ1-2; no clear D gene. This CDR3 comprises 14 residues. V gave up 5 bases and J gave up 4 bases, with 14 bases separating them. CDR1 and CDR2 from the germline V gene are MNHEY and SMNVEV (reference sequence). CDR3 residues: CASSPQKTLYGYTF. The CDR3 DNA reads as TGTGCCAGCAGTCCTCAGAAAACCCTCTATGGCTACACCTTC.

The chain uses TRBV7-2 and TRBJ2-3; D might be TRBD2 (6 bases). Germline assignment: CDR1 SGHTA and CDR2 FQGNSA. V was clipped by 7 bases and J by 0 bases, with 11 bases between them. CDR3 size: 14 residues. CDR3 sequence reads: CASTPGASTDTQYF. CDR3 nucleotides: TGTGCCAGCACCCCGGGAGCAAGCACAGATACGCAGTATTTT.

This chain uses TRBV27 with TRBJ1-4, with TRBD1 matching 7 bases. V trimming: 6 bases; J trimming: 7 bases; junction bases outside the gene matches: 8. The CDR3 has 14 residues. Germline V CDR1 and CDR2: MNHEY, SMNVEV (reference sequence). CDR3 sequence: CASSRDRVGEKLFF. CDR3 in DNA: TGTGCCAGCAGCCGCGACAGGGTCGGTGAAAAACTGTTTTTT.

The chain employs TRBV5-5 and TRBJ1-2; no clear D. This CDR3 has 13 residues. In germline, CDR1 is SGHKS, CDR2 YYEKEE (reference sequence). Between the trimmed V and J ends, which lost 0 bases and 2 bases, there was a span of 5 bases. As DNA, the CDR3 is TGTGCCAGCAGCTTGGACATCAACTATGGCTACACCTTC. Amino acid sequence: CASSLDINYGYTF. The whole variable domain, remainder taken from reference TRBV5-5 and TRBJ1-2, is DAGVTQSPTHLIKTRGQQVTLRCSPISGHKSVSWYQQVLGQGPQFIFQYYEKEERGRGNFPDRFSARQFPNYSSELNVNALLLGDSALYLCASSLDINYGYTFGSGTRLTVV.

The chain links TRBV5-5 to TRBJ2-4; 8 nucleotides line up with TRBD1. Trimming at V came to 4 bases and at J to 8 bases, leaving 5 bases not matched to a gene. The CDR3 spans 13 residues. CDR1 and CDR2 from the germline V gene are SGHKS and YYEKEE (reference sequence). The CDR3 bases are TGTGCCAGCAGCGATCAGGGGGCTGACATTCAGTACTTC. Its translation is CASSDQGADIQYF.

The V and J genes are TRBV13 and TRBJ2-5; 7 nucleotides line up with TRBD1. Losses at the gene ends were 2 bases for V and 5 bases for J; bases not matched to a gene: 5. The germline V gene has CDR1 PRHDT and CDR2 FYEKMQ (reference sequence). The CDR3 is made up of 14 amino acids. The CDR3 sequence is CASSLLGRGETQYF. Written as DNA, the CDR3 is TGTGCCAGCAGCTTACTTGGCAGGGGGGAGACCCAGTACTTC. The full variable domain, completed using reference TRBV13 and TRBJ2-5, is AAGVIQSPRHLIKEKRETATLKCYPIPRHDTVYWYQQGPGQDPQFLISFYEKMQSDKGSIPDRFSAQQFSDYHSELNMSSLELGDSALYFCASSLLGRGETQYFGPGTRLLVL.

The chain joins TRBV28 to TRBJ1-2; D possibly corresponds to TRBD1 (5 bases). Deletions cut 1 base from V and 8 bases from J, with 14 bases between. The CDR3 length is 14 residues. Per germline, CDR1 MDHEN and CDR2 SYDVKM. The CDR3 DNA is TGTGCCAGCAGTTTATTCTTCGGGACTAAGGGCTACACCTTC. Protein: CASSLFFGTKGYTF.

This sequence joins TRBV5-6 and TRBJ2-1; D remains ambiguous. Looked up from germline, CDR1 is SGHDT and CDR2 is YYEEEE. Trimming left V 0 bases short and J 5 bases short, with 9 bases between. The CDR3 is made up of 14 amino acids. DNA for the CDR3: TGTGCCAGCAGCTTGGCCTGGAGAAACAATGAGCAGTTCTTC. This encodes CASSLAWRNNEQFF.

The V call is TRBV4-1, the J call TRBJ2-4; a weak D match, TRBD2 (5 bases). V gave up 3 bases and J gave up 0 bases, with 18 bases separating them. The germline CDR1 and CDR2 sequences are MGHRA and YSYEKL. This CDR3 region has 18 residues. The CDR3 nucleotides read TGCGCCAGCAGCCATCCGAGTGCCCGGAGGTTAGCCAAAAACATTCAGTACTTC. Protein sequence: CASSHPSARRLAKNIQYF.

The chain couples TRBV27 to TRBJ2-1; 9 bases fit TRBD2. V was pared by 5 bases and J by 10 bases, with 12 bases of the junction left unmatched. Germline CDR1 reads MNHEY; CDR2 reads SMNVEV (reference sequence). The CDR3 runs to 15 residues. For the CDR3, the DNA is TGTGCCAGCAGTACCGCGGGGGGGCCATCCCGCGAGCAGTTCTTC. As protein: CASSTAGGPSREQFF.

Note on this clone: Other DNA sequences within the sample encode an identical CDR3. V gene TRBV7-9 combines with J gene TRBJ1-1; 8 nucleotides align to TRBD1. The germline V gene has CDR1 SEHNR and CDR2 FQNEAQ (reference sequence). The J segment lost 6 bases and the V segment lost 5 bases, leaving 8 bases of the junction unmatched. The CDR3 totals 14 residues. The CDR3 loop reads CASSPTWTGPEAFF. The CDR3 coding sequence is TGTGCCAGCAGCCCTACGTGGACAGGGCCTGAAGCTTTCTTT.

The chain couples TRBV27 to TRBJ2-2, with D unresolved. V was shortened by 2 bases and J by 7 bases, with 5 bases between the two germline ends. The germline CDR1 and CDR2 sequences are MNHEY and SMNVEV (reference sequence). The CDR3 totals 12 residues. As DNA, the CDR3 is TGTGCCAGCAGTTTAATAGTCGGGGAGCTGTTTTTT. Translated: CASSLIVGELFF.